This passage covers 16 T cell receptor beta chains from one sample sequenced in a study of blood T cell repertoires in COVID-19 (dated by TCRdb to about 2020). Libraries were made using the immunoSEQ multiplex PCR assay. This is the immuneACCESS table as TCRdb keeps it, with only in-frame sequences that have V and J called. A part of the clones is gone; compared with another copy, unresolved V genes explain less than half, and the rest is unexplained. In all, the sample holds 95,000 to 150,000 clones, and roughly four fifths of those were seen once. Jointly, the top ten make up 9% to 14% of the sample. Sample: peripheral blood. The receptors come from a human donor in a cohort sampled during active COVID-19.

The genes are TRBV4-1 and TRBJ2-6; D is undetermined. The CDR3 sequence is 15 residues long. Germline V CDR1 and CDR2: MGHRA, YSYEKL. The ends were cut back, 1 base at V and 1 base at J, with 5 bases in the middle. The CDR3: CASSQGLSGANVLTF. CDR3 DNA: TGCGCCAGCAGCCAAGGTCTTTCTGGGGCCAACGTCCTGACTTTC.

CDR3 region: CASSQGLPGLDTQYF. For the CDR3, the DNA is TGTGCCAGCAGCCAAGGACTCCCGGGACTGGATACGCAGTATTTT. The chain links TRBV3-1 (or the pseudogene TRBV3-2) to TRBJ2-3, with D maybe TRBD2 (6 bases). Trimming left V 1 base short and J 6 bases short, with 14 bases between. Germline CDR1 is LGHDT and CDR2 is YNNKEL (reference sequence). The CDR3 runs 15 residues.

CDR3: CASSQGATDTQYF. In DNA, the CDR3 is TGTGCCAGCAGCCAGGGGGCCACAGATACGCAGTATTTT. This chain joins TRBV3-1 (or the pseudogene TRBV3-2) and TRBJ2-3; D is perhaps TRBD1 (6 bases). This CDR3 has 13 residues. V lost 3 bases to trimming and J lost 2 bases, with 6 bases between them. Germline V gene data show CDR1 as LGHDT and CDR2 as YNNKEL (reference sequence).

This clone has more than one count but fewer than ten. The V and J genes are TRBV5-4 and TRBJ2-7; maybe TRBD1 (5 bases). V lost 0 bases, J lost 2 bases, and 6 bases lay in between. In germline, CDR1 is SGHNT, CDR2 YYREEE (reference sequence). This CDR3 region has 13 residues. The CDR3 is CASSLGGPYEQYF. CDR3 in DNA: TGTGCCAGCAGCTTGGGGGGCCCCTACGAGCAGTACTTC.

This clone showed up just once. The chain carries TRBV28 and TRBJ2-3; tentative D call: TRBD2 (5 bases). Germline CDR1 is MDHEN and CDR2 is SYDVKM. The CDR3 covers 16 residues. V was pared by 4 bases and J by 0 bases, with 14 bases between. CDR3 DNA: TGTGCCAGCAGTTCCCCTCAGAGGGCTAGCACAGATACGCAGTATTTT. Translating it yields CASSSPQRASTDTQYF.

The chain combines TRBV11-2 with TRBJ2-3; 10 bases align to TRBD2. Unmatched junction bases numbered 2, after V lost 5 bases and J lost 0 bases. The germline V gene has CDR1 SGHAT and CDR2 FQNNGV. The CDR3 spans 15 residues. CDR3 sequence (DNA): TGTGCCAGCAGCCCGACTAGCGGGAGCACAGATACGCAGTATTTT. Translating it yields CASSPTSGSTDTQYF.

The sample holds a few counts of this clone. J is TRBJ2-7 and V is TRBV5-1, with D uncertain. Germline-derived CDR1 and CDR2 are SGHRS and YFSETQ. V was trimmed by 0 bases and J by 6 bases, leaving 10 bases between them. CDR3 size: 13 residues. The CDR3 here is CASSLASEREQYF. CDR3 bases: TGCGCCAGCAGCTTGGCCAGCGAACGCGAGCAGTACTTC.

The chain has TRBV6-5 and TRBJ2-1; TRBD2 is a possible D gene (5 bases). With 6 bases removed from V and 4 bases from J, the gap between germline ends came to 16 bases. This CDR3 contains 15 residues. Germline V gene sequence: CDR1 MNHEY, CDR2 SVGAGI. The CDR3 here is CASSPRGSPYNEQFF. The CDR3 bases are TGTGCCAGCAGCCCACGGGGATCGCCGTACAATGAGCAGTTCTTC.

This chain joins TRBV18 and TRBJ2-5; 9 positions agree with TRBD2. This CDR3 has 17 amino acids. V lost 3 bases, J lost 2 bases, and 10 bases stayed unmatched. Germline V gene sequence: CDR1 KGHSH, CDR2 LQKENI. The CDR3 here is CASSPSAAGGQQETQYF. As DNA, the CDR3 is TGTGCCAGCTCACCGTCCGCAGCGGGGGGCCAACAAGAGACCCAGTACTTC.

This clone was found once. The chain couples TRBV9 to TRBJ2-5, with 10 bases identical to TRBD2. The trim removed 0 bases at V and 1 base at J, leaving 6 bases unmatched. This CDR3 is 17 amino acids long. Per germline, CDR1 SGDLS and CDR2 YYNGEE. The CDR3 region is CASSVAASGGLQETQYF. DNA of the CDR3: TGTGCCAGCAGCGTAGCCGCTAGCGGGGGACTCCAAGAGACCCAGTACTTC.

V usage is TRBV3-1 (or the pseudogene TRBV3-2) and J usage is TRBJ2-1; TRBD1 agrees at 10 bases. CDR1 is LGHDT and CDR2 is YNNKEL in the germline V gene (reference sequence). V gave up 0 bases and J gave up 4 bases; unmatched junction bases: 3. This CDR3 is 16 amino acids long. DNA for the CDR3: TGTGCCAGCAGCCAAGAGAGGACAGGGGGGTACAATGAGCAGTTCTTC. Encoded protein: CASSQERTGGYNEQFF.

This clone was recorded only once. The chain joins TRBV6-1 to TRBJ1-2; D may be TRBD1 (6 bases). Germline-derived CDR1 and CDR2 are MNHNS and SASEGT. Trimming took off 2 bases at V and 4 bases at J, with 8 bases between the two ends. The CDR3 consists of 13 residues. CDR3 in DNA: TGTGCCAGCAGTGAAAACAGGGCCTATGGCTACACCTTC. It encodes CASSENRAYGYTF.

The chain couples TRBV11-3 to TRBJ2-1, with 7 nucleotides matching TRBD1. With V trimmed by 5 bases and J by 10 bases, 14 bases remained unmatched. Germline V gene lookup returns CDR1 SGHNT and CDR2 YENEEA. This CDR3 has 15 amino acids. The CDR3 coding sequence is TGTGCCAGCAGCACCGGACAGGCGTCAATAGGGGAGCAGTTCTTC. Amino acid sequence: CASSTGQASIGEQFF.

This clone was counted between two and nine times. The rearrangement links TRBV6-5 to TRBJ1-1; TRBD1 is a possible D gene (5 bases). The CDR3 extends over 15 amino acids. CDR1 MNHEY and CDR2 SVGAGI come from the germline V gene. V was clipped by 7 bases and J by 2 bases, with 17 bases between them. Here the CDR3 DNA reads TGTGCCAGCATCCCCCGGGGGGGGATTAACACTGAAGCTTTCTTT. Translation: CASIPRGGINTEAFF.

This clone appeared a single time. The rearrangement links TRBV7-9 to TRBJ2-7; possible D gene TRBD1, 6 bases. Germline CDR1 SEHNR, CDR2 FQNEAQ (reference sequence). The CDR3 is 15 residues long. The V end was cut by 5 bases, the J end by 0 bases, with 14 bases between. The CDR3 loop is CASSRPTGGSYEQYF. The CDR3, as DNA: TGTGCCAGCAGCCGACCGACAGGTGGCTCCTACGAGCAGTACTTC.

The chain uses TRBV5-1 and TRBJ1-5; 9 nucleotides line up with TRBD1. The length of the CDR3 is 14 residues. Germline V gene lookup returns CDR1 SGHRS and CDR2 YFSETQ. V was clipped by 3 bases and J by 9 bases; unmatched bases: 7. In DNA form, the CDR3 reads TGCGCCAGCAGCTCGGGACAGGGTGGCGGGCCCCAGCATTTT. Its protein is CASSSGQGGGPQHF.